Below are 9 T cell receptor beta chains sequenced from a single sample in a study of spatial heterogeneity in lung cancer. TCRdb independently ran MiXCR on the 5' RACE reads; one entry per CDR3 protein. There are 20,000 to 30,000 distinct CDR3 sequences in the sample; approximately 4.7% occur only once, and 4% to 6.5% lies in the top ten. Time point noted: sample taken at primary tumor resection. The sequencing used PBMCs, collected at surgery. The receptors originated from a male donor with early-stage non-small cell lung cancer.

This clonotype was counted many times. CDR3 sequence: CASSSTDGTGYGYTF. The CDR3 nucleotides read TGTGCCAGCAGTTCGACCGACGGGACGGGGTATGGCTACACCTTC. The V gene is TRBV12-3 or TRBV12-4, the J gene TRBJ1-2; D perhaps matches TRBD1 (5 bases). Trimming pared 4 bases from V and 5 bases from J, leaving 17 bases between. CDR3 length equals 15 residues.

This clonotype is medium-sized in the sample. The rearrangement links TRBV7-9 to TRBJ2-2; D is uncertain. CDR3 length: 14 residues. Trimming shortened V by 4 bases and J by 4 bases, and 10 bases separated the two germline ends. The germline V gene encodes CDR1 SEHNR and CDR2 FQNEAQ (reference sequence). This CDR3 reads CASSYPPVTGELFF. The CDR3, as DNA: TGTGCCAGCAGCTACCCCCCAGTCACCGGGGAGCTGTTTTTT.

This clonotype was seen ten or more times. The V and J genes are TRBV30 and TRBJ1-2; the match to TRBD1 covers 7 bases. The ends lost 4 bases at V and 2 bases at J; junction bases unmatched: 13. Germline CDR1 is GTSNPN and CDR2 is SVGIG (reference sequence). This CDR3 is built from 16 residues. The CDR3 DNA reads as TGTGCCTGGAAGGGTCAGGGGGGAAGTTTCAACTATGGCTACACCTTC. Amino acid sequence: CAWKGQGGSFNYGYTF.

The chain uses TRBV3-1 and TRBJ2-7; 7 nucleotides line up with TRBD1. CDR1 is LGHDT, CDR2 YNNKEL, per germline (reference sequence). The V segment lost 1 base and the J segment 6 bases; nucleotides outside the gene matches: 9. The CDR3 contains 15 residues. The CDR3 coding sequence is TGTGCCAGCAGCCAAGGCAGAGACAGGGCAAGCGAGCAGTACTTC. Its translation: CASSQGRDRASEQYF.

At least ten counts were recorded for this clonotype. The chain uses TRBV12-3 or TRBV12-4 and TRBJ1-2, with D hard to call. The CDR3 covers 11 residues. Between the trimmed V and J ends, which lost 6 bases and 8 bases, there was a span of 10 bases. The CDR3 DNA reads TGTGCCAGCAGAATCTCTATGGGCTACACCTTC. It codes for CASRISMGYTF.

By its share, this clonotype is medium-sized. This sequence joins TRBV4-3 and TRBJ2-1; no definite D call. Trimming pared 1 base from V and 6 bases from J, leaving 16 bases between. The CDR3 has 16 residues. Per germline, CDR1 LGHNA and CDR2 YSLEER. The CDR3 coding sequence is TGCGCCAGCAGCCAAGTAGGGCAGGAGTTAGGCAATGAGCAGTTCTTC. It is translated as CASSQVGQELGNEQFF.

By share, this clonotype ranks as medium-sized. The J gene is TRBJ1-5, the V gene TRBV20-1, with TRBD1 matching 7 bases. This CDR3 spans 14 amino acids. The J segment lost 7 bases and the V segment lost 0 bases, leaving 6 bases of the junction unmatched. Germline values: CDR1 DFQATT, CDR2 SNEGSKA (reference sequence). CDR3 residues: CSARDPQGNQPQHF. CDR3 DNA: TGCAGTGCTAGAGATCCACAGGGGAACCAGCCCCAGCATTTT.

At least ten counts were recorded for this clonotype. The rearrangement links TRBV12-3 or TRBV12-4 to TRBJ1-3; D is unresolved. V was pared by 6 bases and J by 4 bases, with 16 bases between. The CDR3 covers 15 residues. The CDR3 DNA reads TGTGCCAGCAGCTTCTTCGTCCTGGGAGGAAACACCATATATTTT. It specifies CASSFFVLGGNTIYF.

There are many counts of this clonotype. The chain is built from TRBV29-1 and TRBJ2-3, with 10 bases aligning to TRBD2. CDR1 SQVTM and CDR2 ANQGSEA come from the germline V gene. Unmatched junction bases numbered 12, after V lost 7 bases and J lost 5 bases. CDR3 length: 15 amino acids. CDR3 protein: CSAAGIAGGRDTQYF. CDR3 DNA sequence: TGCAGCGCAGCCGGGATAGCGGGAGGACGAGATACGCAGTATTTT.